What follows describes a single T cell receptor (beta chain). This sample is part of a study of OX40 agonist ivuxolimab in advanced cancers. Assay used: immunoSEQ multiplex PCR; TCRdb lists only in-frame clones, some missing. The sample yields over 85,000 clones, about 85% seen once. The CDR3 consists of 15 residues. Germline CDR1 and CDR2: MNHEY and SVGAGI. Trimming cost V 6 bases and J 0 bases, with 12 bases left between them. The source was CD4+ or CD8+ T cells sorted from blood, collected in a trial of the OX40 agonist ivuxolimab. The sequence was obtained from an adult with an advanced solid tumor such as melanoma, head and neck, liver or kidney cancer. The rearrangement uses TRBV6-5 and TRBJ1-3; D unresolved. CDR3 region: CASSYKGLSGNTIYF. Here the CDR3 DNA reads TGTGCCAGCAGCTACAAGGGCCTCTCTGGAAACACCATATATTTT.